A selection of T cell receptor beta chains follows, all from one sample in a study of shared clonotypes between healthy human individuals. Libraries were prepared by immunoSEQ multiplex PCR; TCRdb keeps only in-frame clonotypes and omits some of them. The sample lists just over 2,000,000 clones, 85% to 95% seen once, with approximately 0.13% in the top ten. The sample comprised naive CD4+ T cells sorted from blood. Source of these receptors: a man younger than 35 in good health. Both conserved end residues are part of each CDR3. Fields, in order: V gene, J gene, D gene, clone size, CDR3 DNA, CDR3 protein. The D gene is left open where the match is weak. Not every row has a clone size; where given, it reads once, few, many or a size class.

>TRBV7-2|TRBJ2-1|TRBD2|NA
TGTGCCAGCAGCGAGGGACTAGCGGGGCATGAGCAGTTCTTC
CASSEGLAGHEQFF
>TRBV18|TRBJ2-5|NA|NA
TGTGCCAGCTCACCACGTGAGTGGGGGAGTCTCGGAGAGCAGTACTTC
CASSPREWGSLGEQYF
>TRBV30|TRBJ1-1|TRBD1|NA
TGTGCCTGGAAGCAGGGGGCAGGGAACACTGAAGCTTTCTTT
CAWKQGAGNTEAFF
>TRBV28|TRBJ1-2|NA|NA
TGTGCCAGCAGTTTTAACAGGGAGAACTATGGCTACACCTTC
CASSFNRENYGYTF
>TRBV5-4|TRBJ1-6|TRBD1|NA
TGCGCCAGCAGCCAAGACAGGGGGAGCTCCTATAATTCACCCCTCCACTTT
CASSQDRGSSYNSPLHF
>TRBV9|TRBJ2-5|TRBD1|NA
TGTGCCAGCAGCAGGGACAGCTTGGGGGAGACCCAGTACTTC
CASSRDSLGETQYF
>TRBV9|TRBJ1-6|NA|NA
TGTGCCAGCAGCGTGGATAGCTCCTATAATTCACCCCTCCACTTT
CASSVDSSYNSPLHF
>TRBV9|TRBJ1-1|NA|NA
TGTGCCAGCAGCGTAGCTCTGGGGACTGAAGCTTTCTTT
CASSVALGTEAFF
>TRBV6-1|TRBJ2-5|TRBD2|NA
TGTGCCAGCAGTGACCCTCAAGCGGGGGCGGAGACCCAGTACTTC
CASSDPQAGAETQYF
>TRBV6-6|TRBJ1-2|NA|NA
TGTGCCAGCAACCTACCTCTCGGGAACTATGGCTACACCTTC
CASNLPLGNYGYTF
>TRBV11-2|TRBJ2-1|TRBD1|NA
TGTGCCAGCGGGGGACGGGGGACAGGGGACCGTAATGAGCAGTTCTTC
CASGGRGTGDRNEQFF
>TRBV6-5|TRBJ1-1|NA|NA
TGTGCCAGCGGCCTAGGGTTGGGGCACACTGAAGCTTTCTTT
CASGLGLGHTEAFF
>TRBV18|TRBJ1-4|TRBD1|NA
TGTGCCAGCTCAGGGACAGGCGAAAATGAAAAACTGTTTTTT
CASSGTGENEKLFF
>TRBV5-4|TRBJ2-1|NA|NA
TGTGCCAGCAGCTCCCCCGGGCCGACCTACAATGAGCAGTTCTTC
CASSSPGPTYNEQFF
>TRBV28|TRBJ2-4|NA|NA
TGTGCCAGCAGATCCGGACAGTTTTTAGCCAAAAACATTCAGTACTTC
CASRSGQFLAKNIQYF
>TRBV2|TRBJ1-1|TRBD1|once
TGTGCCAGCAGTGAAAGGGGCCAGGGGGCTTGGAACACTGAAGCTTTCTTT
CASSERGQGAWNTEAFF
>TRBV7-7|TRBJ2-5|NA|once
TGTGCTAGCAGCGCCGGGACAAATCAAGAGACCCAGTACTTC
CASSAGTNQETQYF
>TRBV9|TRBJ1-2|NA|NA
TGTGCCAGCAGCGCTAACCTACAGAGCTCCTATGGCTACACCTTC
CASSANLQSSYGYTF
>TRBV7-9|TRBJ1-1|TRBD1|NA
TGTGCCAGCAGCCTCGGACAGGGCAAGACTGAAGCTTTCTTT
CASSLGQGKTEAFF
>TRBV6-1|TRBJ1-5|NA|NA
TGTGCCAGCATGTCGGGGTCGGATCAGCCCCAGCATTTT
CASMSGSDQPQHF
>TRBV6-5|TRBJ2-7|TRBD1|NA
TGTGCCAGCAGTTTCGGGACAGTCTACGAGCAGTACTTC
CASSFGTVYEQYF
>TRBV5-8|TRBJ2-7|TRBD1|NA
TGTGCCAGCAGCTTAGCATTCCGGGACAGGGAGTACTTC
CASSLAFRDREYF
>TRBV6-5|TRBJ2-3|NA|NA
TGTGCCAGCAGACCCCCCGGTGTACCCGATACGCAGTATTTT
CASRPPGVPDTQYF
>TRBV2|TRBJ1-1|TRBD1|NA
TGTGCCAGCAGTGAAGCGTTGAGAAGGGGGCGAGCTGAAGCTTTCTTT
CASSEALRRGRAEAFF
>TRBV10-3|TRBJ2-7|TRBD2|NA
TGTGCCATCAGTGCAAGCGGGGGGGCTAACTACGAGCAGTACTTC
CAISASGGANYEQYF
>TRBV6-5|TRBJ2-1|NA|NA
TGTGCCAGCAGTTACTATACAGGGTTCTCCTACAATGAGCAGTTCTTC
CASSYYTGFSYNEQFF
>TRBV30|TRBJ2-1|TRBD2|NA
TGTGCCTGGAGTTCATTAGCGGGAGTCAATGAGCAGTTCTTC
CAWSSLAGVNEQFF
>TRBV9|TRBJ1-6|NA|NA
TGTGCCAGCAGCGTAGGCCGGGGGGATTCACCCCTCCACTTT
CASSVGRGDSPLHF
>TRBV5-1|TRBJ2-3|NA|NA
TGCGCCAGCAGCTTGCAAAGCGCTAGCACAGATACGCAGTATTTT
CASSLQSASTDTQYF
>TRBV9|TRBJ2-7|NA|NA
TGTGCCAGCAGCGTAGGGCTAGCGACGGACGAGCAGTACTTC
CASSVGLATDEQYF
>TRBV10-3|TRBJ1-2|NA|once
TGTGCCATCAATCCCGCGGGGGCCTACTATGGCTACACCTTC
CAINPAGAYYGYTF
>TRBV4-3|TRBJ2-5|TRBD1|NA
TGCGCCAGCAGCCCGGGACAGGGTGGAGAGACCCAGTACTTC
CASSPGQGGETQYF
>TRBV6-5|TRBJ2-5|TRBD2|NA
TGTGCCAGCAGTTCCCGGACTAGCGGGGGCTCGGGGACCCAGTACTTC
CASSSRTSGGSGTQYF
>TRBV7-9|TRBJ2-7|NA|NA
TGTGCCAGCAGCCCCCCTCCGGGGCGGGTTGGATCCTACGAGCAGTACTTC
CASSPPPGRVGSYEQYF
>TRBV5-4|TRBJ2-7|NA|NA
TGTGCCAGCAGCATAGACATGGGGGAGTACGAGCAGTACTTC
CASSIDMGEYEQYF
>TRBV5-4|TRBJ2-7|NA|NA
TGTGCCAGCAGCTTGGACCCACAGGGCTACGAGCAGTACTTC
CASSLDPQGYEQYF